Described below is a single TCR beta chain sequence and its context. These data originate in a study of T cells after somatic rescue of genetic block. Trimming left V 2 bases short and J 9 bases short, with 8 bases between. Germline CDR1 and CDR2: SGHVS and FNYEAQ. The CDR3 is made up of 13 amino acids. Data came from immunoSEQ multiplex PCR; TCRdb stores just in-frame clones and leaves some out. The table has 100,000 to 120,000 clones, around nine tenths seen once. This TCR came from a woman aged 18-29 years. The specimen was peripheral blood mononuclear cells (PBMCs). This chain connects TRBV7-6 to TRBJ1-6; no reliable D call. The CDR3 loop is CASSLNLGSPLHF. Here the CDR3 DNA reads TGTGCCAGCAGCTTAAACCTCGGTTCACCCCTCCACTTT.